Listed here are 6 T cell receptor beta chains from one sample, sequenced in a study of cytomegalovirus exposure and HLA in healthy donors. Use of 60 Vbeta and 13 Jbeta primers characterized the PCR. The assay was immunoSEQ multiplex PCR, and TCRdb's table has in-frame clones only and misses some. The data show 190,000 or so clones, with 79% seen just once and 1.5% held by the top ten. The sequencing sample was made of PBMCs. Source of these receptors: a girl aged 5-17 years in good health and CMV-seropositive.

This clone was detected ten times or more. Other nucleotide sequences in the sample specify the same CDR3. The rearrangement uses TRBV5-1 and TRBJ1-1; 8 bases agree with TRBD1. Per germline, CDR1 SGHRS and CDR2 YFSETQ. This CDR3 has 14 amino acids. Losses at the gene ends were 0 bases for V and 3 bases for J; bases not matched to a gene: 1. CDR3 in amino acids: CASSLAGGYTEAFF. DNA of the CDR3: TGCGCCAGCAGCTTGGCAGGGGGCTACACTGAAGCTTTCTTT.

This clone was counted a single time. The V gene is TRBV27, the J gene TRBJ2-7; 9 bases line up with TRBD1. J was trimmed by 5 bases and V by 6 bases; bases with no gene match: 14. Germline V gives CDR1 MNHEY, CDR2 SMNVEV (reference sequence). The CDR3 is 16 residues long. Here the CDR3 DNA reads TGTGCCAGCAGATCCTCCCCGGGACAGGGTAAAGACGAGCAGTACTTC. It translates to CASRSSPGQGKDEQYF.

The DNA of the CDR3 is TGTGCCAGCAGGACCGGGGGGCTTAACTATGGCTACACCTTC. This gives the protein CASRTGGLNYGYTF. The rearrangement uses TRBV6-5 and TRBJ1-2; D is perhaps TRBD1 (6 bases). CDR1 MNHEY and CDR2 SVGAGI come from the germline V gene. V gave up 6 bases and J gave up 1 base, with 12 bases separating them. The CDR3 spans 14 residues.

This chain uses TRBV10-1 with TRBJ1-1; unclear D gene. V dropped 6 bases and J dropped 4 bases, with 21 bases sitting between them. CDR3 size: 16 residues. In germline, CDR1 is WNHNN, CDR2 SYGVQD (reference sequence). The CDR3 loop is CASSEGPPGASTEAFF. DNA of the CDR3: TGCGCCAGCAGCGAAGGGCCCCCGGGAGCTAGCACTGAAGCTTTCTTT.

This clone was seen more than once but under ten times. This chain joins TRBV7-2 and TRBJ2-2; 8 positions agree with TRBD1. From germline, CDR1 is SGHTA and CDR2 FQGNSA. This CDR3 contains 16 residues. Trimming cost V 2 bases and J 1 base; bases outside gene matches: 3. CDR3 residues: CASSLIGTGNTGELFF. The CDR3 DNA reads TGTGCCAGCAGCTTAATCGGGACAGGGAACACCGGGGAGCTGTTTTTT. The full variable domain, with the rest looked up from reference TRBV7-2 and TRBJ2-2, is GAGVSQSPSNKVTEKGKDVELRCDPISGHTALYWYRQSLGQGLEFLIYFQGNSAPDKSGLPSDRFSAERTGGSVSTLTIQRTQQEDSAVYLCASSLIGTGNTGELFFGEGSRLTVL.

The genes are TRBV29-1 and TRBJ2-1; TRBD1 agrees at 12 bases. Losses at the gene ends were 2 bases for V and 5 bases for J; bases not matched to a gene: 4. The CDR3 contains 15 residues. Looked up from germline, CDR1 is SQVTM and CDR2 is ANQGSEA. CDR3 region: CSVEWGTGGHNEQFF. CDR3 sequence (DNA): TGCAGCGTTGAATGGGGGACAGGGGGCCACAATGAGCAGTTCTTC.